Below, 21 T cell receptor beta chains from the same sample are listed, as sequenced in a study of blood T cell repertoires in COVID-19. Produced via immunoSEQ multiplex PCR; TCRdb's table is partial and in-frame only. Here the sample spans around 240,000 clones, approximately 80% being singletons. Sample: peripheral blood. These receptors all stem from a woman between 45 and 65 years old with acute or convalescent COVID-19.

V is TRBV4-1 and J is TRBJ1-1, with D unresolved. This CDR3 region has 17 residues. Between the trimmed V and J ends, which lost 1 base and 0 bases, there was a span of 15 bases. Germline CDR1 and CDR2: MGHRA and YSYEKL. This CDR3 reads CASSQGRAYYMNTEAFF. Written as DNA, the CDR3 is TGCGCCAGCAGCCAAGGGCGTGCGTACTATATGAACACTGAAGCTTTCTTT.

The V and J genes are TRBV6-1 and TRBJ1-5; D is perhaps TRBD1 (5 bases). Per the germline V gene, CDR1 is MNHNS and CDR2 is SASEGT. The V end lost 3 bases, the J end lost 0 bases, and 12 bases lay between the germline ends. The CDR3 runs 16 residues. DNA for the CDR3: TGTGCCAGCAGTGATCAGGGAATGGATAGCAATCAGCCCCAGCATTTT. It codes for CASSDQGMDSNQPQHF.

The chain carries TRBV25-1 and TRBJ2-4, with D perhaps matching TRBD1 (6 bases). V was trimmed by 9 bases and J by 2 bases, leaving 17 bases between them. Germline V lookup: CDR1 MGHDK, CDR2 SYGVNS. This CDR3 region has 15 residues. Written as DNA, the CDR3 is TGTGCCAGAAAAACAGGGAGACTTACCAAAAACATTCAGTACTTC. This codes for CARKTGRLTKNIQYF.

The rearrangement uses TRBV27 and TRBJ2-7; tentative D call: TRBD1 (6 bases). CDR3 length: 16 residues. Germline V gives CDR1 MNHEY, CDR2 SMNVEV (reference sequence). V lost 5 bases and J lost 2, with 19 bases in between. DNA for the CDR3: TGTGCCAGCAGTCCATCAACCGACGGACAGCCCTACGAGCAGTACTTC. It yields the protein CASSPSTDGQPYEQYF.

The rearrangement uses TRBV21-1 and TRBJ1-6. TRBV21-1 is a listed pseudogene. This CDR3 region has 15 residues. DNA of the CDR3: TGTGCCAGCAGCAAAAGCCAGCGGGGTGAGTCACCCCTCCACTTT. Residues: CASSKSQRGESPLHF.

The rearrangement uses TRBV7-9 and TRBJ2-5; TRBD1 is a possible D gene (6 bases). The CDR3 runs 17 residues. CDR1 and CDR2 from the germline V gene are SEHNR and FQNEAQ (reference sequence). Trimming pared 5 bases from V and 3 bases from J, leaving 22 bases between. CDR3: CASSPGVTGKEKETQYF. CDR3 DNA: TGTGCCAGCAGCCCAGGGGTGACGGGGAAGGAAAAAGAGACCCAGTACTTC.

This chain links TRBV4-2 with TRBJ2-5; 11 positions agree with TRBD2. Per the germline V gene, CDR1 is LGHNA and CDR2 is YNFKEQ. This CDR3 comprises 16 residues. The V and J ends lost 1 base and 5 bases, in that order; junction bases with no gene match: 6. CDR3 coding DNA: TGTGCCAGCAGCCAAGCTCTAGCGGGGGGTGGTGAGACCCAGTACTTC. Residues: CASSQALAGGGETQYF.

The chain combines TRBV6-2 or TRBV6-3 with TRBJ1-2; 7 bases are shared with TRBD1. Per the germline V gene, CDR1 is MNHEY and CDR2 is SVGEGT. V gave up 4 bases and J gave up 3 bases; unmatched junction bases: 2. The CDR3 loop spans 13 amino acids. For the CDR3, the DNA is TGTGCCAGCAGTTCGACAGGGTACTATGGCTACACCTTC. This encodes CASSSTGYYGYTF.

The V gene is TRBV7-2, the J gene TRBJ2-7; possibly TRBD1 for D (6 bases). The germline gives CDR1 SGHTA, CDR2 FQGNSA. The CDR3 extends over 15 amino acids. V was trimmed by 6 bases and J by 5 bases, leaving 20 bases between them. The CDR3 bases are TGTGCCAGCAGTTCTACAGGGTTACCCCCCAACGAGCAGTACTTC. Translating gives CASSSTGLPPNEQYF.

This chain connects TRBV12-3 or TRBV12-4 to TRBJ2-3; 7 bases line up with TRBD2. V shed 6 bases and J 11 bases; nucleotides not matched to a gene: 8. The CDR3 has 12 amino acids. The CDR3 bases are TGTGCCAGCAGATCCGGGGGGTTGGGGCAGTATTTT. As protein: CASRSGGLGQYF.

The V call is TRBV28, the J call TRBJ1-1; TRBD1 matches 8 bases. Germline-derived CDR1 and CDR2 are MDHEN and SYDVKM. After removal of 6 bases from V and 3 bases from J, the junction contained 9 bases not matched to a gene. There are 15 residues in the CDR3. In nucleotides, the CDR3 is TGTGCCAGCAGCCTTCAGGGGGCGCAGTACACTGAAGCTTTCTTT. This translates into CASSLQGAQYTEAFF.

The V and J genes are TRBV5-1 and TRBJ1-1; D gene unclear. Germline V gives CDR1 SGHRS, CDR2 YFSETQ. This CDR3 spans 14 amino acids. The V gene lost 4 bases and the J gene lost 1 base, with 11 bases spanning the gap. CDR3 amino acids: CASSGSGGNTEAFF. The CDR3 DNA reads TGCGCCAGCAGCGGGTCAGGAGGGAACACTGAAGCTTTCTTT.

The chain uses TRBV7-6 and TRBJ2-1; 10 bases agree with TRBD2. J lost 9 bases, V lost 3 bases, and 8 bases had no gene match. The V gene's germline CDR1 is SGHVS and CDR2 FNYEAQ. The CDR3 contains 15 residues. In nucleotides, the CDR3 is TGTGCCAGCAGCTTCGGAGCGGGGGGGCCGGGTGAGCAGTTCTTC. Its translation: CASSFGAGGPGEQFF.

V usage is TRBV3-1 (or the pseudogene TRBV3-2) and J usage is TRBJ2-3; a weak D match, TRBD1 (5 bases). Germline CDR1 and CDR2: LGHDT and YNNKEL (reference sequence). The CDR3 is 14 amino acids. With 1 base removed from V and 2 bases from J, the gap between germline ends came to 7 bases. The CDR3 reads CASSQGGPTDTQYF. The CDR3 nucleotides are TGTGCCAGCAGCCAAGGGGGCCCCACAGATACGCAGTATTTT.

CDR3 sequence: CASKTGINQPQHF. CDR3 DNA sequence: TGTGCCAGCAAAACAGGGATCAATCAGCCCCAGCATTTT. The chain employs TRBV6-5 and TRBJ1-5, with TRBD1 as a possible D gene (6 bases). Germline CDR1 reads MNHEY; CDR2 reads SVGAGI. V was clipped by 7 bases and J by 3 bases, with 10 bases between them. CDR3 length: 13 amino acids.

The chain joins TRBV3-1 (or the pseudogene TRBV3-2) to TRBJ2-7; no firm D call. Germline CDR1 reads LGHDT; CDR2 reads YNNKEL (reference sequence). Trimming took 2 bases from V and 7 from J, leaving 9 bases between them. This CDR3 has 12 amino acids. CDR3 nucleotide sequence: TGTGCCAGCAGCCAAAATAGACAAGAGCAGTACTTC. Translated: CASSQNRQEQYF.

The chain joins TRBV28 to TRBJ1-1; 10 positions agree with TRBD1. The V gene's germline CDR1 is MDHEN and CDR2 SYDVKM. The CDR3 is 15 residues long. V shed 1 base and J 4 bases; nucleotides not matched to a gene: 3. The CDR3 loop is CASSLFRDRGTEAFF. The CDR3 region has the DNA TGTGCCAGCAGTTTATTCCGGGACAGGGGCACTGAAGCTTTCTTT.

This rearrangement joins TRBV4-1 to TRBJ1-4, with D perhaps matching TRBD1 (6 bases). From germline, CDR1 is MGHRA and CDR2 YSYEKL. The CDR3 sequence is 16 residues long. V lost 4 bases and J 3 bases, leaving 15 bases between the germline ends. DNA of the CDR3: TGCGCCAGCAGCCTCGTGGGGGCCGGGGCTAATGAAAAACTGTTTTTT. Its translation is CASSLVGAGANEKLFF.

The J gene is TRBJ2-6, the V gene TRBV7-9; D not resolved. Trimming shortened V by 3 bases and J by 4 bases, and 4 bases separated the two germline ends. The length of the CDR3 is 13 residues. Germline V lookup: CDR1 SEHNR, CDR2 FQNEAQ (reference sequence). DNA for the CDR3: TGTGCCAGCAGCTTTCAAGGGGCCAACGTCCTGACTTTC. Its protein product is CASSFQGANVLTF.

This clone has a single count. This chain uses TRBV7-2 with TRBJ1-5; no firm D call. The CDR3 is made up of 18 amino acids. Per germline, CDR1 SGHTA and CDR2 FQGNSA. The V end was cut by 5 bases, the J end by 0 bases, with 20 bases between. CDR3 DNA: TGTGCCAGCAGCCAAAACGGACGGCACGACTATAGCAATCAGCCCCAGCATTTT. It encodes CASSQNGRHDYSNQPQHF.

The chain uses TRBV19 and TRBJ2-7, with 10 bases aligning to TRBD1. This CDR3 has 14 residues. Germline trimming cut 3 bases from V and 10 bases from J; bases unmatched to any gene: 9. Germline values: CDR1 LNHDA, CDR2 SQIVND (reference sequence). Here the CDR3 DNA reads TGTGCCAGTAGTATGGGGCCGGGACAGGGGATACAGTACTTC. Protein: CASSMGPGQGIQYF.